This T cell receptor beta chain was retrieved from a study of read filtering for tumor transcriptome and immune sequencing. Study at large: The cohort had some 16 men and approximately 13 women aged roughly 47 to 90, mean roughly 66 years. Revised staging placed roughly 8 patients in R-ISS I, about 15 in II, more than 5 in III. Per sample, TCR-region reads ranged about 4.05 to 11 million by IR-seq, 85 to 1273 by RNA-seq.

The CDR3 contains 16 residues. Looked up from germline, CDR1 is SGHTA and CDR2 is FQGNSA. Trimming at V came to 6 bases and at J to 5 bases, leaving 16 bases not matched to a gene. This library used roughly 0.4 ug RNA and molecular barcoded adaptors spanning alpha/delta and beta/gamma chains. One entry per CDR3 protein, called by TCRdb with MiXCR from the reads. The sample lists tens of thousands of distinct CDR3 sequences; approximately 19% were seen once. Sampling of bone marrow took place during active disease in every patient. This clonotype came up many times. The gene calls are TRBV7-2 and TRBJ2-7; TRBD2 matches 7 bases. Sequencing input: a population of CD138-negative cells sorted from bone marrow. The sequence derives from a donor aged 40 or over with multiple myeloma. CDR3 sequence (DNA): TGTGCCAGCAGTTATACCGGGACTACGTCCGTCGACGAGCAGTACTTC. As protein: CASSYTGTTSVDEQYF.